This T cell receptor (beta chain) was sequenced in a study of monozygotic twins with cystic fibrosis. Profiling relied on immunoSEQ multiplex PCR, and the TCRdb table lists in-frame clones only, not all of them. Of some 10,000 clones listed, just over 99% were seen once; the top ten hold around 0.41%. The CDR3 has 16 residues. The V gene's germline CDR1 is SGHRS and CDR2 YFSETQ. V lost 2 bases to trimming and J lost 0 bases; unmatched junction nucleotides: 5. The receptor's source is a man aged 18 to 29 with cystic fibrosis. The V call is TRBV5-1, the J call TRBJ2-4; TRBD2 matches at 7 bases. Material for sequencing was blood. The DNA for the CDR3 is TGCGCCAGCAGCTTCGGGAGGAACTTAGCCAAAAACATTCAGTACTTC. Translating it yields CASSFGRNLAKNIQYF. Full variable domain (remainder filled in from reference TRBV5-1 and TRBJ2-4): KAGVTQTPRYLIKTRGQQVTLSCSPISGHRSVSWYQQTPGQGLQFLFEYFSETQRNKGNFPGRFSGRQFSNSRSEMNVSTLELGDSALYLCASSFGRNLAKNIQYFGAGTRLSVL.